This T cell receptor beta chain was identified in a study of beta chain features in type 1 diabetes (dated by TCRdb to 2017 to 2018). Regarding the research as a whole: Patients and healthy donors did not differ in mean age, gender distribution, total cell number or subset yield. A total of roughly 110 million sorted cells were examined across all samples, and the number of cells per subset was strongly correlated with RNA yield. The study compared the TCRB repertoires of sorted circulating CD4+ T cell subsets in recently diagnosed type 1 diabetes patients with those in matched healthy donors. Regulatory and stem cell-like memory subsets were isolated from only 8 patients and about 8 healthy donors, whereas naive and central memory subsets came from all 28 donors. Study-level results and caveats: In all four CD4+ subsets, TCRB CDR3 length was moderately but significantly shorter in type 1 diabetes patients. Shorter templates might be favored by PCR, yet because patient and control samples were amplified and corrected together, any such skew would affect both groups equally. At VDJ recombination sites, patients with type 1 diabetes made fewer insertions and deleted more nucleotides, a pattern implying thymic rearrangement abnormalities. Sequencing cDNA rather than genomic DNA could over-represent highly expressing activated cells, although activation and CD3 levels did not differ between groups. Only small numbers of individuals were included in the HLA sub-analyses, which left unresolved whether HLA type had any influence on TCRB rearrangement. Naive, central memory and regulatory TCRB repertoires appeared to be more similar among patients than among healthy donors.

All of the isolated RNA was reverse transcribed with the High Capacity cDNA Reverse Transcription Kit, so expressed TCRB transcripts were sequenced. Naive, central memory and regulatory T cell samples underwent deep immunoSEQ sequencing, averaging approximately 3.3 million total reads per sample. After sorted cells were lysed in RLT buffer, RNA was extracted with DNase-treated RNeasy Micro or Mini kits, with the choice depending on cell number. To prevent cross-contamination, every cell subset was processed on its own, while patient and healthy donor samples were processed together. The immunoSEQ multiplex PCR was used to amplify TCRB sequences from cDNA, generating 87-bp fragments that spanned the CDR3 region. Sequencing of the amplicons was done on the Illumina HiSeq platform. Processing in the source paper ran as follows. Synthetic template baselines were used to correct PCR bias computationally, reads within Hamming distance 2 were collapsed together, and singletons that could not be merged were discarded. Reads were aligned against IMGT to assign V, D and J genes, CDR3 length and insertions or deletions at six rearrangement sites. Within each subset, clonotype counts were normalized to sorted cell number, and only after that were true diversity and Gini coefficients computed with the tcR R package. Repertoire sharing was quantified using the overlap coefficient calculated on TCRB nucleotide sequences. TCRdb re-hosts the immuneACCESS table, in-frame sequences only. Its copies lack some clones; in the studies checked, an unresolved V gene accounts for under half of them, and the cause for the rest is not known. V and J calls and clone size come straight from that table; D and trimming were deduced from the DNA. This sample holds about 140,000 clones; approximately 10% were observed only once. About 0.6% of the sample rests with the top ten.

This clone was seen more than once but under ten times. This clone's antigen is unknown. There are no base qualities to consult, and no much larger clone falls within one base. Each donor gave one peripheral blood draw, about 110 mL on average, collected into heparinised tubes. Naive, central memory, regulatory and stem cell-like memory CD4+ T cells were sorted on a BD FACSAria II using a panel including CD45RO, CCR7, CD25, CD127, CD95 and CD27. A purity above 98% was achieved for all sorted populations. PBMCs were separated immediately by Lymphoprep density gradient centrifugation and were stained directly, without being cultured. So that batch effects would be minimized, each experiment stained and sorted samples in pairs, pairing one healthy donor with one patient. Sequences SQVTM (CDR1) and ANQGSEA (CDR2) are obtained from the germline V gene. The CDR3, cysteine through phenylalanine, is 13 amino acids long. The DNA shown is the 39-base CDR3, in frame from base 1. The junction shows trimming of 7 bases on V and 4 bases on J, plus 16 bases between the germline ends.

This chain is built from TRBV29-1 and TRBJ2-5, with no confidently assigned D gene. The sample consisted of central memory CD4+ T cells from blood. This clonotype was obtained from a woman aged 40 to 50 in good health. The CDR3 reads as follows: CSAQASGGETQYF. DNA sequence: TGCAGCGCCCAAGCCTCTGGTGGAGAGACCCAGTACTTC.